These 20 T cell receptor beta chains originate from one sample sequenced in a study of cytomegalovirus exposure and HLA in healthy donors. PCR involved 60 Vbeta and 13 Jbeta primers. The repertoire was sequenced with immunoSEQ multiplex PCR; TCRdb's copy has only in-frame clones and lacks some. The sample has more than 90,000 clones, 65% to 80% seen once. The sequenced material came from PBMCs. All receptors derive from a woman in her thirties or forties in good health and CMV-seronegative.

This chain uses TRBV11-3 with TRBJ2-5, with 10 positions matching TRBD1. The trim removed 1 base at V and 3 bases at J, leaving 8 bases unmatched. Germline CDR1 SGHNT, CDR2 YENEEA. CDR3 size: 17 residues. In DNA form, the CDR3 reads TGTGCCAGCAGCTTAGCCTCCGGACAGGGGGTTGAAGAGACCCAGTACTTC. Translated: CASSLASGQGVEETQYF. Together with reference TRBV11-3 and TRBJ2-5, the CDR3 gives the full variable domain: EAGVVQSPRYKIIEKKQPVAFWCNPISGHNTLYWYLQNLGQGPELLIRYENEEAVDDSQLPKDRFSAERLKGVDSTLKIQPAELGDSAVYLCASSLASGQGVEETQYFGPGTRLLVL.

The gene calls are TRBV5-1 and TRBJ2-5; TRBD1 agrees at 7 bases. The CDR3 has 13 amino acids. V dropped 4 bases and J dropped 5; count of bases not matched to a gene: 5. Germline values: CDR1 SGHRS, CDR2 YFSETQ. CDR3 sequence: CASSVTGVETQYF. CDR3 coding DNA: TGCGCCAGCAGCGTAACAGGGGTGGAGACCCAGTACTTC.

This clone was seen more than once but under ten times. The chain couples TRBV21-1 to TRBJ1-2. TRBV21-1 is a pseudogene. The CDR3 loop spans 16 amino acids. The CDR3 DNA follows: TGTGCCAGCAGCGGGAGGAGGACAAGGCATAACTATGGCTACACCTTC. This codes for CASSGRRTRHNYGYTF.

CDR3 in DNA: TGTGCCAGCAGCAAAGTGGACGGGGAGGAGGATACGCAGTATTTT. This translates into CASSKVDGEEDTQYF. This chain connects TRBV5-8 to TRBJ2-3, with D maybe TRBD2 (6 bases). Looked up from germline, CDR1 is SGHTS and CDR2 is YDEGEE. This CDR3 region has 15 residues. V dropped 4 bases and J dropped 6 bases, with 18 bases sitting between them.

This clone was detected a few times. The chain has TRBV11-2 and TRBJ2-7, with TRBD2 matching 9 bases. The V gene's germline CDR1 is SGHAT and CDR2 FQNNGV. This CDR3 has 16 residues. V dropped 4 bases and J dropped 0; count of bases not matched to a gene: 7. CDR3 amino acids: CASSYLAGRTSYEQYF. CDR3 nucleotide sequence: TGTGCCAGCAGCTACCTAGCGGGGCGAACCTCCTACGAGCAGTACTTC.

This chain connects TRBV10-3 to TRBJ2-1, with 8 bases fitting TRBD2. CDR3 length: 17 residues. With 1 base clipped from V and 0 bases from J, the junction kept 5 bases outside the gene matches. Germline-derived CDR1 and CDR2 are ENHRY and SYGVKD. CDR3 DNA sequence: TGTGCCATCAGTGAGTGGACTAGCAGCGCCTCCTACAATGAGCAGTTCTTC. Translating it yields CAISEWTSSASYNEQFF.

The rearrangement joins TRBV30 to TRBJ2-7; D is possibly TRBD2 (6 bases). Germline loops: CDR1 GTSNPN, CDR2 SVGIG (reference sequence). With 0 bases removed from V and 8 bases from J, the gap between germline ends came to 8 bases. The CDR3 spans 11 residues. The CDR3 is CAWSVGGKQYF. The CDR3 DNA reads TGTGCCTGGAGTGTCGGCGGGAAGCAGTACTTC. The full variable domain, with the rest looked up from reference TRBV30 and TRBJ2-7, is SQTIHQWPATLVQPVGSPLSLECTVEGTSNPNLYWYRQAAGRGLQLLFYSVGIGQISSEVPQNLSASRPQDRQFILSSKKLLLSDSGFYLCAWSVGGKQYFGPGTRLTVT.

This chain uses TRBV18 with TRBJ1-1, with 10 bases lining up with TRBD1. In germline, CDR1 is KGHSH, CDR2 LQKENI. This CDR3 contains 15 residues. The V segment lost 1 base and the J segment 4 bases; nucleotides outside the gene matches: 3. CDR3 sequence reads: CASSPRQGALTEAFF. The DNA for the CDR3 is TGTGCCAGCTCACCACGACAGGGGGCCCTCACTGAAGCTTTCTTT.

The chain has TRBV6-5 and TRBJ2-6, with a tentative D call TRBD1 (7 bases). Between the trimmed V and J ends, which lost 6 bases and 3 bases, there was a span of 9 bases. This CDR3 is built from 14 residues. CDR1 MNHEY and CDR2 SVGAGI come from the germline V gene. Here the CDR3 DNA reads TGTGCCAGCAGGCGGGACAGTGGGGCCAACGTCCTGACTTTC. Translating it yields CASRRDSGANVLTF.

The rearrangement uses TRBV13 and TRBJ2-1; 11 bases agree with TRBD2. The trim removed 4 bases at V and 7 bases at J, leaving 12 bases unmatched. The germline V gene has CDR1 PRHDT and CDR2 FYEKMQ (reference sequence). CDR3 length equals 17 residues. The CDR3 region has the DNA TGTGCCAGCAGCTATAAGATGGTACTAGCGGGGGTAAATGAGCAGTTCTTC. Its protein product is CASSYKMVLAGVNEQFF.

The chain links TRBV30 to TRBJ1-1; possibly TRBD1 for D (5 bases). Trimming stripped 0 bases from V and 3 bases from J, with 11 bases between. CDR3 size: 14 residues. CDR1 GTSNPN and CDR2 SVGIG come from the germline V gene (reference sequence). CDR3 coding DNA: TGTGCCTGGAGTGTCCCGCGCAGGGACACTGAAGCTTTCTTT. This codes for CAWSVPRRDTEAFF.

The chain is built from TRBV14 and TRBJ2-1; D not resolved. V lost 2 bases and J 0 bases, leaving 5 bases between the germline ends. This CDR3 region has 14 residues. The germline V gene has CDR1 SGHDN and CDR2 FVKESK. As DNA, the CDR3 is TGTGCCAGCAGCCAACTGAGCTCCTACAATGAGCAGTTCTTC. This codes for CASSQLSSYNEQFF.

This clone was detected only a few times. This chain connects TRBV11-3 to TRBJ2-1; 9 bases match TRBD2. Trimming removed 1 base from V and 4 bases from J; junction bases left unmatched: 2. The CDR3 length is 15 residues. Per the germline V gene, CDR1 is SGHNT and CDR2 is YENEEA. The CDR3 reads CASSLGLAGYNEQFF. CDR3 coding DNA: TGTGCCAGCAGCTTAGGTCTAGCGGGGTACAATGAGCAGTTCTTC.

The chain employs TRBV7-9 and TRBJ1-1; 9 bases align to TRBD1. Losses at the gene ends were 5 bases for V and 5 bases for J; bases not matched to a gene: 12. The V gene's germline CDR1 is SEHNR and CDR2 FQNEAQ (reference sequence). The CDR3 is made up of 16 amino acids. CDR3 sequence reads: CASSPLPGQGVTEAFF. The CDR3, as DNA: TGTGCCAGCAGCCCCCTACCGGGACAGGGCGTTACTGAAGCTTTCTTT.

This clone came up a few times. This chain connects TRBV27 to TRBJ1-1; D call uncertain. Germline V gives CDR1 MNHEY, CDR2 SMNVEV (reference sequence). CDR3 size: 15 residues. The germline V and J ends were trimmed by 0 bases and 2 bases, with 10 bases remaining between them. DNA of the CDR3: TGTGCCAGCAGTTTATCGGTCCGGACTAACACTGAAGCTTTCTTT. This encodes CASSLSVRTNTEAFF.

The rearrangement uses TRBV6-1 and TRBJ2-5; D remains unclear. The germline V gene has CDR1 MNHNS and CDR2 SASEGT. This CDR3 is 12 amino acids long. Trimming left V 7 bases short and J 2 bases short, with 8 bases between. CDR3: CASILRQETQYF. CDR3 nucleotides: TGTGCCAGCATCTTGAGGCAAGAGACCCAGTACTTC.

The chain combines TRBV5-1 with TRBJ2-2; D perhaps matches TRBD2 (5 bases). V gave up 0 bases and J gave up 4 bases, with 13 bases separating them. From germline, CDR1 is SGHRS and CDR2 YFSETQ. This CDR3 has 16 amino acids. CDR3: CASSLVGSRGTGELFF. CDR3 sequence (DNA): TGCGCCAGCAGCTTGGTGGGGAGCCGGGGCACCGGGGAGCTGTTTTTT. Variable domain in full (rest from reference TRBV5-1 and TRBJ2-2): KAGVTQTPRYLIKTRGQQVTLSCSPISGHRSVSWYQQTPGQGLQFLFEYFSETQRNKGNFPGRFSGRQFSNSRSEMNVSTLELGDSALYLCASSLVGSRGTGELFFGEGSRLTVL.

The CDR3 region has the DNA TGTGCCAGCAGCTTCCCGGGATATGGCTACACCTTC. This gives the protein CASSFPGYGYTF. The V gene is TRBV5-6, the J gene TRBJ1-2; D call uncertain. The germline V gene encodes CDR1 SGHDT and CDR2 YYEEEE. The CDR3 sequence is 12 residues long. V was shortened by 2 bases and J by 5 bases, with 7 bases between the two germline ends.

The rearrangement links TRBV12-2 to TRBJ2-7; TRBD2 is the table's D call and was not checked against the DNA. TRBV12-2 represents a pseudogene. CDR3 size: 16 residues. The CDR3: CASRLVQREGGDEQYF. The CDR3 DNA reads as TGTGCAAGTCGCTTAGTCCAGCGGGAGGGCGGCGACGAGCAGTACTTC.

The CDR3 here is CASRTYRGNQPQHF. The CDR3 DNA is TGTGCCAGCAGGACATACAGGGGCAATCAGCCCCAGCATTTT. This rearrangement joins TRBV21-1 to TRBJ1-5; TRBD1, the table's D call, was not compared with the DNA. TRBV21-1 is tagged as a pseudogene. The CDR3 runs to 14 residues.